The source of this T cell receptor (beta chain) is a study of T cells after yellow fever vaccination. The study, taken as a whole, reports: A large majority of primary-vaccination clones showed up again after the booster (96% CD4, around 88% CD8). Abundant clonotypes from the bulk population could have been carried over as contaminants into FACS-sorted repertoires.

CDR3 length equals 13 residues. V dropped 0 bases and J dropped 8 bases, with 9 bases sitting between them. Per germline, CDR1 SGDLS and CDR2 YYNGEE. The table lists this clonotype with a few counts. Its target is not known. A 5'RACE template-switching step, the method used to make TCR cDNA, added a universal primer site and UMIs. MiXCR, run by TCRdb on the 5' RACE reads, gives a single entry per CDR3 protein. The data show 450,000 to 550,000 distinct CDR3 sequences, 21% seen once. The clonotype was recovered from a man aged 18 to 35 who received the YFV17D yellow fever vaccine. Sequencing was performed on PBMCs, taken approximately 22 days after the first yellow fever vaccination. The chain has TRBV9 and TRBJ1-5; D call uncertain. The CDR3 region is CASSVATGEPQHF. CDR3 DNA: TGTGCCAGCAGCGTAGCTACGGGTGAGCCCCAGCATTTT.